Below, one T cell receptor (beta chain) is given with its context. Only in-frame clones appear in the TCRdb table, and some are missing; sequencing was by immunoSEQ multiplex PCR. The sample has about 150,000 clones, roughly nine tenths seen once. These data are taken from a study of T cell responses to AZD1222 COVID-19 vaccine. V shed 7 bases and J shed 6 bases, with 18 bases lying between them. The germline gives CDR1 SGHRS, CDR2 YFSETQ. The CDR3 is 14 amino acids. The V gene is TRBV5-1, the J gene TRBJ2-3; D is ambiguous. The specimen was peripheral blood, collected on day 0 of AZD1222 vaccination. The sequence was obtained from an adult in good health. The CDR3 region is CASSPGRVGDTQYF. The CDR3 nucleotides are TGCGCCAGCTCCCCCGGGCGTGTTGGGGATACGCAGTATTTT.